These 32 T cell receptor beta chains originate from one sample sequenced in a study of blood T cell repertoires in COVID-19. The table came from immunoSEQ multiplex PCR; TCRdb's copy has only in-frame clones and leaves some out. The repertoire holds a few hundred thousand clones, with over 75% as singletons. The sample taken for sequencing was PBMCs or T cells enriched from blood (not recorded which). These receptors came from a man aged 18 to 35 who had recovered from COVID-19.

The chain has TRBV10-2 and TRBJ2-7, with TRBD2 identical over 7 bases. V shed 7 bases and J 2 bases; nucleotides not matched to a gene: 8. The CDR3 is 14 amino acids. The germline CDR1 and CDR2 sequences are WSHSY and SAAADI. CDR3 in amino acids: CASIPAGRPYEQYF. In DNA form, the CDR3 reads TGCGCCAGCATCCCAGCGGGGCGCCCCTACGAGCAGTACTTC.

This chain uses TRBV6-1 with TRBJ1-2; 9 bases match TRBD1. The CDR3 is 14 amino acids. After removal of 3 bases from V and 8 bases from J, the junction contained 7 bases not matched to a gene. Germline V gene sequence: CDR1 MNHNS, CDR2 SASEGT. The CDR3 protein is CASSDYRGLEGYTF. CDR3 sequence (DNA): TGTGCCAGCAGTGATTACAGGGGGCTAGAAGGCTACACCTTC.

The V and J genes are TRBV3-1 (or the pseudogene TRBV3-2) and TRBJ1-2; TRBD1 matches at 8 bases. Germline CDR1 and CDR2: LGHDT and YNNKEL (reference sequence). J was trimmed by 3 bases and V by 4 bases; bases with no gene match: 7. The CDR3 consists of 15 residues. The CDR3 here is CASSPSDRGHYGYTF. The CDR3 region has the DNA TGTGCCAGCAGCCCATCCGACAGGGGACACTATGGCTACACCTTC.

With respect to this clone: In the same sample, other DNA sequences code for this CDR3. The chain uses TRBV11-2 and TRBJ1-1; TRBD1 might be the D (5 bases). The V gene lost 5 bases and the J gene lost 5 bases, with 12 bases spanning the gap. Germline CDR1 reads SGHAT; CDR2 reads FQNNGV. The CDR3 contains 13 residues. The CDR3 spells CASSLQGWTEAFF. Here the CDR3 DNA reads TGTGCCAGCAGCCTGCAGGGATGGACTGAAGCTTTCTTT.

This clone was counted once. Additional DNA sequences in this sample encode the identical CDR3. The V gene is TRBV6-5, the J gene TRBJ2-7, with 7 nucleotides matching TRBD2. This CDR3 contains 12 residues. In germline, CDR1 is MNHEY, CDR2 SVGAGI. V shed 2 bases and J 7 bases; nucleotides not matched to a gene: 2. The CDR3 DNA reads as TGTGCCAGCAGTTACGGCGGGGGTGAGCAGTACTTC. Amino acids: CASSYGGGEQYF.

CDR3 DNA: TGTGCCAGCAGTGAATCTCCTACAGGGGGACGTCATGAAGCTTTCTTT. It encodes CASSESPTGGRHEAFF. The V gene is TRBV6-1, the J gene TRBJ1-1; 8 bases map to TRBD1. The CDR3 covers 16 residues. CDR1 MNHNS and CDR2 SASEGT come from the germline V gene. The V and J ends lost 2 bases and 7 bases, in that order; junction bases with no gene match: 12.

This rearrangement joins TRBV27 to TRBJ2-1, with 7 bases identical to TRBD1. Germline V gives CDR1 MNHEY, CDR2 SMNVEV (reference sequence). The CDR3 sequence is 17 residues long. J gave up 5 bases and V 6 bases, and 16 bases lay outside the gene matches. This CDR3 reads CASSRPTVTGTNNEQFF. For the CDR3, the DNA is TGTGCCAGCAGCCGCCCTACCGTGACAGGGACCAACAATGAGCAGTTCTTC.

The CDR3 region is CASSPGQGGTEAFF. As DNA, the CDR3 is TGTGCCAGCTCACCAGGACAGGGTGGCACTGAAGCTTTCTTT. This chain connects TRBV18 to TRBJ1-1; 8 bases agree with TRBD1. This CDR3 contains 14 residues. The J segment lost 4 bases and the V segment lost 2 bases, leaving 3 bases of the junction unmatched. Germline V lookup: CDR1 KGHSH, CDR2 LQKENI.

CDR3 protein: CATSDPTGSSTDTQYF. The CDR3 nucleotides read TGTGCCACCAGTGATCCCACGGGGTCTAGCACAGATACGCAGTATTTT. The chain uses TRBV24-1 and TRBJ2-3; perhaps TRBD2 as D (5 bases). The V end lost 3 bases, the J end lost 0 bases, and 12 bases lay between the germline ends. The germline gives CDR1 KGHDR, CDR2 SFDVKD. This CDR3 spans 16 amino acids.

The rearrangement joins TRBV19 to TRBJ2-7, with TRBD2 matching over 9 bases. The CDR3 contains 16 residues. The V gene end was trimmed by 0 bases and the J gene end by 6 bases; junction bases not matched to a gene: 9. Germline values: CDR1 LNHDA, CDR2 SQIVND (reference sequence). Written as DNA, the CDR3 is TGTGCCAGTAGTATAGATCTAATAGCGGGAGTTCGCGAGCAGTACTTC. It encodes CASSIDLIAGVREQYF. Together with reference TRBV19 and TRBJ2-7, the CDR3 gives the full variable domain: DGGITQSPKYLFRKEGQNVTLSCEQNLNHDAMYWYRQDPGQGLRLIYYSQIVNDFQKGDIAEGYSVSREKKESFPLTVTSAQKNPTAFYLCASSIDLIAGVREQYFGPGTRLTVT.

The chain combines TRBV5-1 with TRBJ2-6; 9 bases agree with TRBD1. The CDR3 extends over 19 amino acids. Germline V gene lookup returns CDR1 SGHRS and CDR2 YFSETQ. After removal of 0 bases from V and 0 bases from J, the junction contained 7 bases not matched to a gene. CDR3 amino acids: CASSLDIGTGSSGANVLTF. DNA of the CDR3: TGCGCCAGCAGCTTGGATATTGGGACAGGGAGCTCTGGGGCCAACGTCCTGACTTTC.

The chain carries TRBV6-5 and TRBJ1-5; 10 nucleotides match TRBD1. Germline values: CDR1 MNHEY, CDR2 SVGAGI. This CDR3 has 15 residues. V lost 5 bases and J lost 4; bases outside the gene matches: 5. The CDR3 loop reads CASSTQDRGNQPQHF. As DNA, the CDR3 is TGTGCCAGCAGTACCCAGGACAGGGGGAATCAGCCCCAGCATTTT.

J is TRBJ2-7 and V is TRBV6-5; D not resolved. V was pared by 0 bases and J by 3 bases, with 6 bases between. Germline-derived CDR1 and CDR2 are MNHEY and SVGAGI. The CDR3 is 13 residues long. The chain's CDR3 is CASSYSALYEQYF. The CDR3 DNA is TGTGCCAGCAGTTACTCCGCACTCTACGAGCAGTACTTC.

The chain has TRBV3-1 (or the pseudogene TRBV3-2) and TRBJ1-5; D call uncertain. Trimming left V 2 bases short and J 5 bases short, with 7 bases between. The CDR3 extends over 13 amino acids. Germline V CDR1 and CDR2: LGHDT, YNNKEL (reference sequence). CDR3 coding DNA: TGTGCCAGCAGCCAAAACAGATATCAGCCCCAGCATTTT. Translated: CASSQNRYQPQHF.

The J gene is TRBJ2-5, the V gene TRBV5-1; perhaps TRBD1 as D (6 bases). CDR3 length: 15 residues. With 0 bases removed from V and 0 bases from J, the gap between germline ends came to 9 bases. The V gene's germline CDR1 is SGHRS and CDR2 YFSETQ. The DNA of the CDR3 is TGCGCCAGCAGCTTGGAAAGGGGGTACCAAGAGACCCAGTACTTC. Residues: CASSLERGYQETQYF.

This chain uses TRBV7-6 with TRBJ2-7; D might be TRBD1 (5 bases). V was clipped by 5 bases and J by 0 bases, with 14 bases between them. Germline loops: CDR1 SGHVS, CDR2 FNYEAQ. CDR3 length equals 15 residues. CDR3 loop: CASSPVRDSSYEQYF. In nucleotides, the CDR3 is TGTGCCAGCAGCCCCGTCCGCGACAGCTCCTACGAGCAGTACTTC. Looking up the rest from reference TRBV7-6 and TRBJ2-7 gives the full variable domain: GAGVSQSPRYKVTKRGQDVALRCDPISGHVSLYWYRQALGQGPEFLTYFNYEAQQDKSGLPNDRFSAERPEGSISTLTIQRTEQRDSAMYRCASSPVRDSSYEQYFGPGTRLTVT.

The rearrangement uses TRBV4-1 and TRBJ2-7, with a tentative D call TRBD1 (5 bases). The V and J ends lost 2 bases and 1 base respectively, with 12 bases between them. From germline, CDR1 is MGHRA and CDR2 YSYEKL. The CDR3 totals 15 residues. CDR3 sequence reads: CASSQNKGVSYEQYF. As DNA, the CDR3 is TGCGCCAGCAGCCAAAATAAAGGGGTATCCTACGAGCAGTACTTC.

The chain has TRBV28 and TRBJ1-2, with a weak D call TRBD1 (5 bases). The germline gives CDR1 MDHEN, CDR2 SYDVKM. The V gene lost 4 bases and the J gene lost 5 bases, with 14 bases spanning the gap. CDR3 length: 14 amino acids. As DNA, the CDR3 is TGTGCCAGCAGTTCCCATTCCACAGGTTATGGCTACACCTTC. Residues: CASSSHSTGYGYTF.

The gene calls are TRBV27 and TRBJ1-2; D unresolved. CDR1 is MNHEY, CDR2 SMNVEV, per germline (reference sequence). V was cut by 1 base and J by 5 bases, with 8 bases left in between. CDR3 length: 13 amino acids. The CDR3 DNA is TGTGCCAGCAGTTTATACCCAGGATATGGCTACACCTTC. It specifies CASSLYPGYGYTF.

The V and J genes are TRBV24-1 and TRBJ2-7; D call uncertain. V lost 10 bases to trimming and J lost 2 bases, with 17 bases between them. The CDR3 spans 14 residues. CDR1 and CDR2 from the germline V gene are KGHDR and SFDVKD. The CDR3 here is CATPIPTGTYEQYF. Here the CDR3 DNA reads TGTGCCACTCCGATTCCGACTGGCACCTACGAGCAGTACTTC.

The CDR3 loop reads CAWLGSKDYNEQFF. The CDR3 DNA is TGTGCCTGGCTTGGGAGTAAGGATTACAATGAGCAGTTCTTC. V and J are TRBV30 and TRBJ2-1; tentative D call: TRBD2 (5 bases). The CDR3 covers 14 residues. Germline V lookup: CDR1 GTSNPN, CDR2 SVGIG (reference sequence). V lost 5 bases and J 4 bases, leaving 15 bases between the germline ends.

As DNA, the CDR3 is TGTGCCAGCAGCCCCGGGACAGGACCCGAAGCTTTCTTT. Translation: CASSPGTGPEAFF. This chain uses TRBV6-5 with TRBJ1-1; 8 positions agree with TRBD1. Germline assignment: CDR1 MNHEY and CDR2 SVGAGI. This CDR3 is 13 amino acids long. Trimming cost V 6 bases and J 8 bases; bases outside gene matches: 8.

This chain connects TRBV24-1 to TRBJ1-4, with D unclear. CDR3 length: 15 amino acids. Germline CDR1 and CDR2: KGHDR and SFDVKD. Trimming took 2 bases from V and 0 from J, leaving 6 bases between them. The CDR3 spells CATSDSDTTNEKLFF. Written as DNA, the CDR3 is TGTGCCACCAGTGATTCAGATACAACTAATGAAAAACTGTTTTTT.

The chain joins TRBV9 to TRBJ1-6, with a weak D call TRBD1 (6 bases). In germline, CDR1 is SGDLS, CDR2 YYNGEE. The CDR3 runs 16 residues. Trimming took off 4 bases at V and 4 bases at J, with 15 bases between the two ends. CDR3 sequence (DNA): TGTGCCAGCAGCTACGGACAGCTTCCGTATAATTCACCCCTCCACTTT. Protein sequence: CASSYGQLPYNSPLHF.

The chain has TRBV7-2 and TRBJ2-3; TRBD2 might be the D (5 bases). The germline gives CDR1 SGHTA, CDR2 FQGNSA. Deletions cut 4 bases from V and 2 bases from J, with 13 bases between. CDR3 size: 15 residues. The CDR3 DNA reads as TGTGCCAGCAGCTCCCCCAGCGGATACACAGATACGCAGTATTTT. This translates into CASSSPSGYTDTQYF.

This sequence joins TRBV5-1 and TRBJ1-5, with a tentative D call TRBD1 (6 bases). Per the germline V gene, CDR1 is SGHRS and CDR2 is YFSETQ. V lost 4 bases, J lost 4 bases, and 12 bases lay in between. This CDR3 has 14 residues. For the CDR3, the DNA is TGCGCCAGCAGCCGCAGGGGCGGGAATCAGCCCCAGCATTTT. It codes for CASSRRGGNQPQHF.

The genes are TRBV7-3 and TRBJ2-5; D perhaps matches TRBD1 (8 bases). The V end lost 4 bases, the J end lost 4 bases, and 10 bases lay between the germline ends. Germline V lookup: CDR1 SGHTA, CDR2 FQGTGA. This CDR3 contains 13 residues. The CDR3 region has the DNA TGTGCCAGCAGCTACAGGGGGGGAGAGACCCAGTACTTC. Encoded protein: CASSYRGGETQYF. Full variable domain (remainder filled in from reference TRBV7-3 and TRBJ2-5): GAGVSQTPSNKVTEKGKYVELRCDPISGHTALYWYRQSLGQGPEFLIYFQGTGAADDSGLPNDRFFAVRPEGSVSTLKIQRTERGDSAVYLCASSYRGGETQYFGPGTRLLVL.

The gene calls are TRBV18 and TRBJ2-3; the match to TRBD2 covers 10 bases. With 3 bases clipped from V and 4 bases from J, the junction kept 7 bases outside the gene matches. This CDR3 contains 16 residues. Germline CDR1 and CDR2: KGHSH and LQKENI. The CDR3 is CASSPPGLAAPDTQYF. As DNA, the CDR3 is TGTGCCAGCTCACCCCCAGGACTAGCGGCCCCAGATACGCAGTATTTT.

This clone showed up just a few times. The chain couples TRBV11-2 to TRBJ1-1, with no clear D. The CDR3 covers 15 residues. V lost 4 bases and J lost 4, with 16 bases in between. The germline gives CDR1 SGHAT, CDR2 FQNNGV. The CDR3 DNA sequence: TGTGCCAGCAGCTCCATACCGGGAACTGGCACTGAAGCTTTCTTT. It translates to CASSSIPGTGTEAFF.

The CDR3 nucleotides read TGTGCCTACCCGGGACAGGGAGGTTGGGGCTACACCTTC. Its protein product is CAYPGQGGWGYTF. This chain links TRBV30 with TRBJ1-2; TRBD1 matches at 9 bases. V was pared by 7 bases and J by 8 bases, with 11 bases of the junction left unmatched. The germline gives CDR1 GTSNPN, CDR2 SVGIG (reference sequence). The CDR3 loop spans 13 amino acids.

The gene calls are TRBV19 and TRBJ2-1; 10 positions match TRBD2. The V segment lost 4 bases and the J segment 5 bases; nucleotides outside the gene matches: 8. This CDR3 is built from 16 residues. Germline CDR1 reads LNHDA; CDR2 reads SQIVND (reference sequence). CDR3 bases: TGTGCCAGTAGTACGCTCATAGCGGGAGGCCACAATGAGCAGTTCTTC. Its protein is CASSTLIAGGHNEQFF.

The chain recombines TRBV18 with TRBJ2-3; maybe TRBD1 (6 bases). Germline assignment: CDR1 KGHSH and CDR2 LQKENI. This CDR3 is built from 15 residues. The V end was cut by 4 bases, the J end by 2 bases, with 13 bases between. As DNA, the CDR3 is TGTGCCAGCTCACTCCGGGACACATCCACAGATACGCAGTATTTT. Its translation is CASSLRDTSTDTQYF.